This T cell receptor beta chain was captured by sequencing in a study of tumour-infiltrating T cells in Burkitt lymphoma. Study-level background: Patients covered every epidemiological subtype of Burkitt lymphoma.

The method was immunoSEQ multiplex PCR; TCRdb's version includes in-frame clones alone and lacks a portion of them. The table shows several hundred clones, with approximately 18% occurring only once. The CDR3 is 15 residues long. V lost 3 bases, J lost 3 bases, and 5 bases stayed unmatched. Germline CDR1 reads MGHRA; CDR2 reads YSYEKL. What was sequenced was tumor tissue. This clonotype was sampled from a human donor with Burkitt lymphoma. This chain joins TRBV4-1 and TRBJ1-5, with 7 bases that match TRBD1. DNA of the CDR3: TGCGCCAGCAGCCACCCCGGACAGGTCAATCAGCCCCAGCATTTT. Translating gives CASSHPGQVNQPQHF.